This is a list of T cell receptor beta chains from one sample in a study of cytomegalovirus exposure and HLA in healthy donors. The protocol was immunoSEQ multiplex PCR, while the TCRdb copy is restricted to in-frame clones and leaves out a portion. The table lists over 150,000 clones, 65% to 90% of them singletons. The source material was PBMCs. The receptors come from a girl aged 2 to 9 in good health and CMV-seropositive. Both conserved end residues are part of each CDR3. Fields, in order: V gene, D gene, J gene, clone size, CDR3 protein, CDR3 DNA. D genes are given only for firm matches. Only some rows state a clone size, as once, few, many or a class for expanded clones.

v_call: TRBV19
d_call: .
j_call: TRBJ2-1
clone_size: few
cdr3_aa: CASSITGGGWEQFF
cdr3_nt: TGTGCCAGTAGTATAACCGGTGGGGGGTGGGAGCAGTTCTTC

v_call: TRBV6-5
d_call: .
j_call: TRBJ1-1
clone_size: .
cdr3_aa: CASSYSSITEATEAFF
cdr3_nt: TGTGCCAGCAGTTACTCCTCTATCACCGAAGCGACTGAAGCTTTCTTT

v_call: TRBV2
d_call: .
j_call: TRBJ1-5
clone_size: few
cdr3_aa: CASTYQERRPQHF
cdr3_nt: TGTGCCAGCACATACCAGGAACGTCGGCCCCAGCATTTT

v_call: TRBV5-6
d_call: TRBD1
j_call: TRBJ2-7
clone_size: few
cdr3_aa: CASSEGQGFIYEQYF
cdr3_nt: TGTGCCAGCAGTGAAGGACAGGGTTTCATTTACGAGCAGTACTTC

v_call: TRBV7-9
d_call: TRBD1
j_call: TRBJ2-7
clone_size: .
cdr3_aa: CASSLTGASYEQYF
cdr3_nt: TGTGCCAGCAGCCTGACAGGGGCCTCTTACGAGCAGTACTTC

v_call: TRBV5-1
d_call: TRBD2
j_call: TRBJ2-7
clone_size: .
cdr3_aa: CASSLETSGGALSYEQYF
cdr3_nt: TGCGCCAGCAGCTTGGAGACTAGCGGGGGGGCATTGAGTTACGAGCAGTACTTC

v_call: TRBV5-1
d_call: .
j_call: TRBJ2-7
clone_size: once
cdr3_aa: CASSSGTLGSYEQYF
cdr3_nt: TGCGCCAGCAGCTCCGGGACATTGGGCTCCTACGAGCAGTACTTC

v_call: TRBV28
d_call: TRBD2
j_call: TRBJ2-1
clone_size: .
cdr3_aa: CASSLFSLADSYNEQFF
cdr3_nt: TGTGCCAGCAGTTTATTCTCTCTAGCGGATTCCTACAATGAGCAGTTCTTC

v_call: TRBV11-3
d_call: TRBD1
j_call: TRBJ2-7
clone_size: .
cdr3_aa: CASSPRTSGTGGIEQYF
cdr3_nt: TGTGCCAGCAGCCCTAGGACGTCCGGGACAGGGGGGATCGAGCAGTACTTC

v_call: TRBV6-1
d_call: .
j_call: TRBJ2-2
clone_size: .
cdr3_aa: CASRGGQLTGELFF
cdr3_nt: TGTGCCAGCAGGGGGGGACAGCTCACCGGGGAGCTGTTTTTT

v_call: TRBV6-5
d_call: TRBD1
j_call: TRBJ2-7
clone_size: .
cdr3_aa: CASSSTGTGVHEQYF
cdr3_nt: TGTGCCAGCAGTTCCACCGGGACAGGGGTCCACGAGCAGTACTTC

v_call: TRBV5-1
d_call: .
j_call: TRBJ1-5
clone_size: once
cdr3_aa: CASSLGQNSNQPQHF
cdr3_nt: TGCGCCAGCAGCTTGGGGCAGAATAGCAATCAGCCCCAGCATTTT

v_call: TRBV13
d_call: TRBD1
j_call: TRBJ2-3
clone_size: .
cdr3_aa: CASSQSLGTGNLDTQYF
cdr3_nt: TGTGCCAGCAGCCAGTCCCTCGGGACAGGGAATTTAGATACGCAGTATTTT

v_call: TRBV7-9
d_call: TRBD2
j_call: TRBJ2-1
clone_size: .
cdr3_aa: CATSPGGGFNEQFF
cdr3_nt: TGTGCCACCTCGCCCGGGGGAGGGTTCAATGAGCAGTTCTTC

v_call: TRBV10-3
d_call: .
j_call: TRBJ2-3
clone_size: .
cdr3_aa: CAISEGATDTQYF
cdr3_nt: TGTGCCATCAGTGAGGGGGCCACAGATACGCAGTATTTT

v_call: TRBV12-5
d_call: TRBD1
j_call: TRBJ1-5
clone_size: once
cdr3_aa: CASVQSGQGASQPQHF
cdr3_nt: TGTGCTAGTGTCCAAAGCGGGCAGGGGGCAAGTCAGCCCCAGCATTTT

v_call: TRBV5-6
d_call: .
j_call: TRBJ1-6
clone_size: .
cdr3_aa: CASSLLSGYLNSPLHF
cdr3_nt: TGTGCCAGCAGCTTGTTGTCAGGGTACTTGAATTCACCCCTCCACTTT

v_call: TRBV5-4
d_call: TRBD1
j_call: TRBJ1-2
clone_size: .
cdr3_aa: CASSLDRGGYGYTF
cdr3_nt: TGTGCCAGCAGCTTGGACAGGGGAGGCTATGGCTACACCTTC

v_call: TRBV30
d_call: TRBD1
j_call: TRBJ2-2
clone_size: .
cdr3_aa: CAWRGRDRGRNTGELFF
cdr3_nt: TGTGCCTGGAGAGGACGGGACAGGGGGCGGAACACCGGGGAGCTGTTTTTT

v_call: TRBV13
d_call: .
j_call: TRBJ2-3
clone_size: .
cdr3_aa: CASSPKGEAPDTQYF
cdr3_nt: TGTGCCAGCAGCCCAAAAGGCGAGGCCCCAGATACGCAGTATTTT

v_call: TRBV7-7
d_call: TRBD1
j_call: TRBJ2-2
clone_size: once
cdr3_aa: CASRTTGDTGELFF
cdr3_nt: TGTGCCAGCAGGACGACAGGGGACACCGGGGAGCTGTTTTTT

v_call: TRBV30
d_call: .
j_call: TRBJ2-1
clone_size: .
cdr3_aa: CAYGQSSYNEQFF
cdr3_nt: TGTGCCTATGGACAGAGTTCCTACAATGAGCAGTTCTTC

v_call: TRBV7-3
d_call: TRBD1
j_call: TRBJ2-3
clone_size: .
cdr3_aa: CASSLGTGVGTDTQYF
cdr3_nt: TGTGCCAGCAGCTTAGGGACAGGGGTGGGCACAGATACGCAGTATTTT

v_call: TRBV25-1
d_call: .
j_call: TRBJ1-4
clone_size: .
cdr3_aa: CASSPNSRTNEKLFF
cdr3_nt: TGTGCCAGCAGTCCGAACTCGAGGACTAATGAAAAACTGTTTTTT

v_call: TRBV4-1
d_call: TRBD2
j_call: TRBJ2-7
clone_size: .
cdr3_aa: CASSTQQGLADTREQYF
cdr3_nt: TGCGCCAGCAGCACCCAACAGGGACTAGCGGACACAAGGGAGCAGTACTTC

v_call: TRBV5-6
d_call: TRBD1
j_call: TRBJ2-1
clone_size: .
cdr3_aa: CASSPAGQGDYNEQFF
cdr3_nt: TGTGCCAGCAGCCCGGCGGGACAGGGGGACTACAATGAGCAGTTCTTC

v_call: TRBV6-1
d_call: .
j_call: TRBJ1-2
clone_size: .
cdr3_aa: CASSEAVQVYGYTF
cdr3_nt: TGTGCCAGCAGTGAAGCGGTACAAGTCTATGGCTACACCTTC

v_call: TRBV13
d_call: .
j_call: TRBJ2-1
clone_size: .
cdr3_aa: CASSFRIREITHNEQFF
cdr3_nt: TGTGCCAGCAGCTTTCGGATCCGGGAGATCACCCATAATGAGCAGTTCTTC

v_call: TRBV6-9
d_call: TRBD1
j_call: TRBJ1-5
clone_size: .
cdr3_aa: CASSYGRDRSNQPQHF
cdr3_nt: TGTGCCAGCAGTTACGGTAGGGACAGAAGCAATCAGCCCCAGCATTTT

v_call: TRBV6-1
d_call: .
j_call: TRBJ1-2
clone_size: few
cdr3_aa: CASTSGRAVYGYTF
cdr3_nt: TGTGCCAGCACCTCCGGCAGGGCGGTCTATGGCTACACCTTC

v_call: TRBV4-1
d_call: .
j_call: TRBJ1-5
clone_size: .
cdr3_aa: CASSQNSLQINQPQHF
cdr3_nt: TGCGCCAGCAGCCAAAATTCTTTACAGATCAATCAGCCCCAGCATTTT

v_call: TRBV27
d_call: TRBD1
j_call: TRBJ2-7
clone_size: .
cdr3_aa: CASRNGTVWEQYF
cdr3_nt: TGTGCCAGCAGAAATGGGACAGTGTGGGAGCAGTACTTC

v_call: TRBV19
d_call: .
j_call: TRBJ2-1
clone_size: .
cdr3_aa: CASTGGLETYNEQFF
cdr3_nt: TGTGCCAGCACTGGCGGACTGGAGACCTACAATGAGCAGTTCTTC

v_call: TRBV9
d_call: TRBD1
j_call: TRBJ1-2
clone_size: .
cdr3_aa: CASSVTGQNYGYTF
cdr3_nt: TGTGCCAGCAGCGTGACGGGACAGAACTATGGCTACACCTTC

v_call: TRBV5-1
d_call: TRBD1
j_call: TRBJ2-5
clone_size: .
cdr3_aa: CASSSETGAHGTQYF
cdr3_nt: TGCGCCAGCAGCTCCGAGACAGGGGCGCACGGGACCCAGTACTTC

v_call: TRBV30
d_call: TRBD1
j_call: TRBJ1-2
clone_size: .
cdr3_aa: CARDRSLPYGYTF
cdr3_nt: TGTGCCCGGGACAGAAGTCTCCCCTATGGCTACACCTTC